This TCR beta chain was obtained from a study of Ad26.COV2.S vaccination and SARS-CoV-2 variants. Sample treatment: some 19 received Ad26.COV2.S at low or high dose, single or two shots; five or six received placebo; per-sample allocation not given. All samples were drawn on day 63, counting from the first vaccine or placebo injection. The protocol was immunoSEQ multiplex PCR, while the TCRdb copy is restricted to in-frame clones and leaves out a portion. The table includes some 340,000 clones, around four fifths detected once. Germline lookup yields CDR1 SGHNT and CDR2 YYREEE (reference sequence). Trimming took 2 bases from V and 7 from J; bases not matched to a gene: 8. This CDR3 region has 16 residues.

The source material was peripheral blood, sampled in a trial of Ad26.COV2.S vaccine versus placebo. The genes are TRBV5-4 and TRBJ1-4; 10 positions agree with TRBD1. This clonotype was sampled from a person aged 18-65 years who received the Ad26.COV2.S COVID-19 vaccine or a placebo. CDR3 nucleotide sequence: TGTGCCAGCAGCTTAAACAGACAGGGGGCTGGTGAAAAACTGTTTTTT. Protein product: CASSLNRQGAGEKLFF.